This TCR beta chain originates from a study of radiation and T cells in renal cell carcinoma. Study-wide results and caveats: Top tumor clonotypes rose in blood 2 weeks post-radiation, then contracted.

Turning to this clone: What it recognizes is unknown.

The time point: blood 4 weeks post-SBRT, at nephrectomy. Treatment meaning: 15 Gy SBRT to primary tumor, nephrectomy 4 weeks later. The table came from immunoSEQ multiplex PCR; TCRdb's copy has only in-frame clones and leaves some out. The repertoire holds 120,000 to 150,000 clones, with 70% to 90% as singletons. The germline V and J ends were trimmed by 5 bases and 2 bases, with 13 bases remaining between them. The CDR3 has 14 residues. Germline V CDR1 and CDR2: MNHNY, SVGAGI (reference sequence). The rearrangement uses TRBV6-6 and TRBJ2-7, with D maybe TRBD2 (5 bases). This TCR was recovered from a woman between 45 and 60 years old with renal cell carcinoma. Sample: blood, taken from a patient whose treatment included radiotherapy and nephrectomy. The CDR3 region has the DNA TGTGCCAGCAGTCATCAAACCGGGACCTACGAGCAGTACTTC. Residues: CASSHQTGTYEQYF.